The sequence of this T cell receptor beta chain was determined in a study of regulatory T cells in long-lasting Graves disease. The CDR3 is made up of 13 amino acids. Germline V gene sequence: CDR1 MDHEN, CDR2 SYDVKM. Deletions cut 3 bases from V and 11 bases from J, with 16 bases between. Through Arm-PCR of CDR3 regions and iRepertoire HTBI primers, TCR beta libraries were built. TCRdb reprocessed the multiplex PCR reads with MiXCR, giving one entry per CDR3 protein. The sample carries 500,000 to 800,000 distinct CDR3 sequences, approximately 29% recorded once. This clonotype was counted ten times or more. Described time point: persistent/refractory GD, antithyroid drugs over 5 years with positive TRAb. Scientists built the TCR library using RNA that was extracted from PBMCs.

The sequence derives from a female donor with Graves disease. The material sequenced was peripheral blood mononuclear cells (PBMCs), taken when the disease was refractory, from a patient treated with antithyroid drugs. The V gene is TRBV28, the J gene TRBJ1-1; D ambiguous. The CDR3 DNA reads as TGTGCCAGCAGTTTTCGGGCAGACCGGGAGGCTTTCTTT. Translation: CASSFRADREAFF. The full variable domain, completed using reference TRBV28 and TRBJ1-1, is DVKVTQSSRYLVKRTGEKVFLECVQDMDHENMFWYRQDPGLGLRLIYFSYDVKMKEKGDIPEGYSVSREKKERFSLILESASTNQTSMYLCASSFRADREAFFGQGTRLTVV.